A few counts support the clone carrying this T cell receptor (beta chain). This record comes from a study of human T cells and chemical hapten exposure. Stated time point: patch test 2, 6 weeks after DPC sensitization. Described treatment: therapeutic diphenylcyclopropenone sensitization with weekly scalp DPC. Phlebotomy was performed prior to application of every patch test. Trimming stripped 4 bases from V and 4 bases from J, with 9 bases between. The CDR3 is 13 amino acids. Germline-derived CDR1 and CDR2 are SGHNT and YYREEE (reference sequence). A single record per CDR3 protein comes from TCRdb applying MiXCR to the RACE reads. This sample has over 70,000 distinct CDR3 sequences, with 9.5% to 13% found just once.

The sample in question was whole blood, obtained in connection with sensitization to the hapten diphenylcyclopropenone (DPC). V and J are TRBV5-4 and TRBJ1-5; no reliable D call. The origin of this receptor is a man aged 18 to 30 with alopecia areata. Some clones in this sample may be carry-over from other donors' samples. The CDR3 here is CASSPAPNQPQHF. CDR3 in DNA: TGTGCCAGCAGCCCTGCTCCTAATCAGCCCCAGCATTTT.